By frequency in the sample, the clone carrying this T cell receptor beta chain is medium-sized. Its matching antigen is unknown. The data are from a study of prognosis after radiotherapy for stage I lung cancer. Study-wide context: Among the patients, 6 or 7 had squamous cell carcinoma and 11 to 13 had adenocarcinoma. Stereotactic body radiotherapy was given without concurrent therapy, and no patient received both at once.

CDR3 of TCR beta was amplified from genomic DNA via a two-round multiplex PCR. During first-round PCR, primers specific to each TRBV and TRBJ gene were used. MiXCR was run by TCRdb on the multiplex PCR reads, yielding one entry per CDR3 protein. The sample yields approximately 18,000 distinct CDR3 sequences, over 45% seen once. Findings and limits, study-wide: Unique TCR clone counts were lower following stereotactic body radiation therapy (median roughly 10,000 versus 7,000).

CDR3 length: 15 residues. Unmatched junction bases numbered 9, after V lost 4 bases and J lost 5 bases. CDR1 is MNHEY, CDR2 SMNVEV, per germline (reference sequence). This receptor was obtained from a donor over 45 with non-small cell lung cancer. The chain has TRBV27 and TRBJ1-2, with 8 bases aligning to TRBD1. The sample was PBMCs, taken before or after stereotactic body radiation therapy (not recorded which). CDR3 nucleotides: TGTGCCAGCAGTTCATCCGCGACAGGGGCATATGGCTACACCTTC. Translated, it gives CASSSSATGAYGYTF.